This record concerns one TCR beta chain sequence. Antigen unknown. This record comes from a study of cytomegalovirus exposure and HLA in healthy donors. Study outcomes and limitations: When the data were analyzed later, several of the most significant clusters appeared to be linked to common viral pathogens. The availability of immune exposure information extended only to CMV serostatus.

Primers: 60 Vbeta forward and 13 Jbeta reverse. Clones were read by immunoSEQ multiplex PCR, and TCRdb kept only the in-frame ones, dropping some. The repertoire holds about 160,000 clones, with roughly four fifths as singletons. The V and J ends lost 3 bases and 4 bases, in that order; junction bases with no gene match: 4. CDR3 length equals 14 residues. Per germline, CDR1 MDHEN and CDR2 SYDVKM. This TCR derives from a woman aged 18-30 years in good health and CMV-seronegative. Sample: PBMCs. The chain is built from TRBV28 and TRBJ2-7; 9 bases line up with TRBD1. In DNA, the CDR3 is TGTGCCAGCAGTTTCAGCGGACAGGGGTACGAGCAGTACTTC. Protein sequence: CASSFSGQGYEQYF.